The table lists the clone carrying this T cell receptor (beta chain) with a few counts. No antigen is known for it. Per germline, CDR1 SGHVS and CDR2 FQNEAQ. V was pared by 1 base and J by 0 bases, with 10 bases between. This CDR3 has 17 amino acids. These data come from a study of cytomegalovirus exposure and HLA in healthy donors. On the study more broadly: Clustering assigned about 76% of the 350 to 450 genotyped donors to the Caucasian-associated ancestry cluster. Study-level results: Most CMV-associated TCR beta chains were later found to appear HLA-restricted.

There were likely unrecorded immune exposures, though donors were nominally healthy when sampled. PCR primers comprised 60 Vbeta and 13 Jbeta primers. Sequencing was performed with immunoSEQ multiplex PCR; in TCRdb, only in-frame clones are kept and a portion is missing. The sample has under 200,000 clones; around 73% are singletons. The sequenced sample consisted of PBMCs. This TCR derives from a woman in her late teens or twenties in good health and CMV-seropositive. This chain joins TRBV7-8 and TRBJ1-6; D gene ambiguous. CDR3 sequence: CASSLVLVNSYNSPLHF. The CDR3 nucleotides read TGTGCCAGCAGCTTAGTGTTAGTTAACTCCTATAATTCACCCCTCCACTTT.